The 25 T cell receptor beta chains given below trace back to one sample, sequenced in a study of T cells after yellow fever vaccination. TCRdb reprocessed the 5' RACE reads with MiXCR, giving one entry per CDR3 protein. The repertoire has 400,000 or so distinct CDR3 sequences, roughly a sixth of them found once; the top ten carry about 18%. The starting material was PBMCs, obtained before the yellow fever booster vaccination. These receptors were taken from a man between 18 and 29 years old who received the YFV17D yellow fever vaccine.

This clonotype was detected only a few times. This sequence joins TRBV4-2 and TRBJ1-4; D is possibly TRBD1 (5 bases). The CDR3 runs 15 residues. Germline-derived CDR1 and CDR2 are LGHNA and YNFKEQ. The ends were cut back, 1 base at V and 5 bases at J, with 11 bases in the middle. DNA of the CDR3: TGTGCCAGCAGCCAAGCCGGACAAAGGAATGAAAAACTGTTTTTT. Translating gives CASSQAGQRNEKLFF.

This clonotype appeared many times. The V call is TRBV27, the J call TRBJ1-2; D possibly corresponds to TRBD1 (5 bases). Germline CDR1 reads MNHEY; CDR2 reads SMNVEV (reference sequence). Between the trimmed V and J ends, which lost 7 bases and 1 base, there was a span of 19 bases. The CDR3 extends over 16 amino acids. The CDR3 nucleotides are TGTGCCAGCACCCCCTCTTGGGGGGGTGGTAACTATGGCTACACCTTC. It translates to CASTPSWGGGNYGYTF.

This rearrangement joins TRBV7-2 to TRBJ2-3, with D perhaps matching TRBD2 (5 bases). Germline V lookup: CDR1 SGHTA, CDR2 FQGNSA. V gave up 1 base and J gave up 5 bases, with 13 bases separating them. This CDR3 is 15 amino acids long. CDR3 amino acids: CASSLVAARGDTQYF. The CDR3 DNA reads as TGTGCCAGCAGCTTAGTTGCGGCTCGGGGAGATACGCAGTATTTT.

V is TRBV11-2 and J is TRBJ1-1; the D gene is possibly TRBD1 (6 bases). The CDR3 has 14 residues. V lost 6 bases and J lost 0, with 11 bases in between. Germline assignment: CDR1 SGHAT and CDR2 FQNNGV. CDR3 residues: CASRPGTLNTEAFF. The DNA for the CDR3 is TGTGCCAGCAGACCCGGGACACTGAACACTGAAGCTTTCTTT.

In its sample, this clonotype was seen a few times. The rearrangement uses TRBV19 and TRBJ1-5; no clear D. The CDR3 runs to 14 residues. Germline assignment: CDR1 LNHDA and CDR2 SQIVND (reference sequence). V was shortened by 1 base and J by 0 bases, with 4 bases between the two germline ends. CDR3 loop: CASSIGYSNQPQHF. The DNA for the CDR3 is TGTGCCAGTAGTATAGGGTATAGCAATCAGCCCCAGCATTTT.

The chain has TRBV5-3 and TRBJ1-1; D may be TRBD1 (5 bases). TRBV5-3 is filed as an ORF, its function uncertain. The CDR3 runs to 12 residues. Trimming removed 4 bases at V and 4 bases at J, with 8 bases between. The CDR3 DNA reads TGTGCCAGAAGCGGGGGGTGCACTGAAGCTTTCTTT. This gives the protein CARSGGCTEAFF.

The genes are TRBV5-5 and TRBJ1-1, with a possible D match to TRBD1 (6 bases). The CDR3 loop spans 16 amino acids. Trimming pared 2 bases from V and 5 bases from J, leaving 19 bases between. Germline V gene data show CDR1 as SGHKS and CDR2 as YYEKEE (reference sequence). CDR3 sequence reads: CASSLFFQTGRTEAFF. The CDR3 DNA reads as TGTGCCAGCAGCTTATTTTTCCAAACAGGGAGGACTGAAGCTTTCTTT.

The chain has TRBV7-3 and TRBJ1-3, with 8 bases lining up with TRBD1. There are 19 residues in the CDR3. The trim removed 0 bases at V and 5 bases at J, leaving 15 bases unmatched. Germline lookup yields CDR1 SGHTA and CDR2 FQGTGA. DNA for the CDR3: TGTGCCAGCAGCTTAACCCGAACGACAGGGGCGCGCGTTAGAAACACCATATATTTT. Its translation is CASSLTRTTGARVRNTIYF.

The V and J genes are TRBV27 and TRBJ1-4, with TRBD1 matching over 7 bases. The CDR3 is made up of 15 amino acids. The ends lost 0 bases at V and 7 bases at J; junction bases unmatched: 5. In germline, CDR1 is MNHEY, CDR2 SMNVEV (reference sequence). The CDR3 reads CASSLSPGGGEKLFF. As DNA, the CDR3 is TGTGCCAGCAGTTTATCGCCAGGGGGAGGTGAAAAACTGTTTTTT.

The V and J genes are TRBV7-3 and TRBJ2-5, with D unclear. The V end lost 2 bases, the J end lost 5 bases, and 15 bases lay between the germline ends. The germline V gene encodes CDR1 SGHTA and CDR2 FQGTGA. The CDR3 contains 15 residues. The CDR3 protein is CASSLSAAFGETQYF. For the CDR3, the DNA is TGTGCCAGCAGCTTATCGGCGGCCTTCGGGGAGACCCAGTACTTC. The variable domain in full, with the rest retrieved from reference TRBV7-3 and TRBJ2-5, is GAGVSQTPSNKVTEKGKYVELRCDPISGHTALYWYRQSLGQGPEFLIYFQGTGAADDSGLPNDRFFAVRPEGSVSTLKIQRTERGDSAVYLCASSLSAAFGETQYFGPGTRLLVL.

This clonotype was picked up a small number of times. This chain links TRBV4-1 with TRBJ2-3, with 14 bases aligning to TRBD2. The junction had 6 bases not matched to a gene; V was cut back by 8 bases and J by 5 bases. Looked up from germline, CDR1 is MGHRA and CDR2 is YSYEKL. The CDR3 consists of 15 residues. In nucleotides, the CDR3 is TGCGCCAGCCAAGGGACTAGCGGGGGCATAGATACGCAGTATTTT. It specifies CASQGTSGGIDTQYF.

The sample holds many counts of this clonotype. Here the CDR3 reads CSARSSPGGALQNIQYF. The DNA for the CDR3 is TGCAGTGCTAGATCCTCACCTGGGGGCGCGTTACAAAACATTCAGTACTTC. The chain links TRBV20-1 to TRBJ2-4; D might be TRBD1 (6 bases). This CDR3 contains 17 residues. CDR1 DFQATT and CDR2 SNEGSKA come from the germline V gene (reference sequence). V was shortened by 2 bases and J by 5 bases, with 22 bases between the two germline ends.

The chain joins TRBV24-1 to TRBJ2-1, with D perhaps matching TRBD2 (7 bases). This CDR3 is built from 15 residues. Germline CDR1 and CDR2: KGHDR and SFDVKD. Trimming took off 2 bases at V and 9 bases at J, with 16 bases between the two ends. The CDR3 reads CATSDSRGAGVEQFF. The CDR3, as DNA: TGTGCCACCAGTGATTCCCGGGGGGCAGGGGTTGAGCAGTTCTTC.

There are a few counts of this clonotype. CDR3 bases: TGTGCCAGCTTAGGCGGCGGGCCGACGGGAGGCTACACCTTC. Protein: CASLGGGPTGGYTF. V and J are TRBV18 and TRBJ1-2, with D unclear. The CDR3 is 14 residues long. V was clipped by 7 bases and J by 8 bases, with 20 bases between them. Germline CDR1 KGHSH, CDR2 LQKENI.

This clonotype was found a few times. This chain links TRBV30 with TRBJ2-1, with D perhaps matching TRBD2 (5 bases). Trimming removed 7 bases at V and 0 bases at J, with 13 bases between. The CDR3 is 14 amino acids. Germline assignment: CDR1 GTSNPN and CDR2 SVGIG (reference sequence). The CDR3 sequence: CASEAVRSYNEQFF. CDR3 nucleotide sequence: TGTGCCTCGGAAGCGGTTCGCTCCTACAATGAGCAGTTCTTC.

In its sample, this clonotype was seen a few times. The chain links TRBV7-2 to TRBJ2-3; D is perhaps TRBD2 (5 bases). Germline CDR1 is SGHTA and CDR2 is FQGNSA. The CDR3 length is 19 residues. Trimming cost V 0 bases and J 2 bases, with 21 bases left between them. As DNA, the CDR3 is TGTGCCAGCAGCTTAGCGGAGATGGTAGGGCGGGCGTTCACAGATACGCAGTATTTT. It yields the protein CASSLAEMVGRAFTDTQYF.

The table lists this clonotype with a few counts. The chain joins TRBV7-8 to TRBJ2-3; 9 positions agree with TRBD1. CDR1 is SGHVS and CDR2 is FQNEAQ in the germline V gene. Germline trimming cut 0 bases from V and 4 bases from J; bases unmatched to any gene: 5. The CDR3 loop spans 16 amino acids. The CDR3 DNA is TGTGCCAGCAGCTTAGCACCGGGACAGGGTGCAGATACGCAGTATTTT. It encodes CASSLAPGQGADTQYF.

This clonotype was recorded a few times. The CDR3 bases are TGTGCCAGCAGCCAGACCACGACAGGGGTAGAGGGCTACACCTTC. This encodes CASSQTTTGVEGYTF. The chain combines TRBV7-9 with TRBJ1-2; 8 nucleotides line up with TRBD1. The V gene end was trimmed by 5 bases and the J gene end by 8 bases; junction bases not matched to a gene: 13. Per the germline V gene, CDR1 is SEHNR and CDR2 is FQNEAQ (reference sequence). The CDR3 runs 15 residues.

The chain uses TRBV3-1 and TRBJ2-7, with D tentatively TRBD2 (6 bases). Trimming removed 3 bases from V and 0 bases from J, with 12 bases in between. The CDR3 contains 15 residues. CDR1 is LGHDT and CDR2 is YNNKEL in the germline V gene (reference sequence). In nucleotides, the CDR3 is TGTGCCAGCAGCCAGGCGGGACTTGGCTCCTACGAGCAGTACGTC. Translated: CASSQAGLGSYEQYV.

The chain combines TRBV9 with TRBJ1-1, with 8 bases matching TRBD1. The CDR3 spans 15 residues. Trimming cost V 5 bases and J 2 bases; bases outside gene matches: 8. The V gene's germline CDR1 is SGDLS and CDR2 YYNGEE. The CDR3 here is CASSTTGGFNTEAFF. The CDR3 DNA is TGTGCCAGCAGTACCACAGGGGGGTTTAACACTGAAGCTTTCTTT. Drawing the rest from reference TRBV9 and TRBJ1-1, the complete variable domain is DSGVTQTPKHLITATGQRVTLRCSPRSGDLSVYWYQQSLDQGLQFLIQYYNGEERAKGNILERFSAQQFPDLHSELNLSSLELGDSALYFCASSTTGGFNTEAFFGQGTRLTVV.

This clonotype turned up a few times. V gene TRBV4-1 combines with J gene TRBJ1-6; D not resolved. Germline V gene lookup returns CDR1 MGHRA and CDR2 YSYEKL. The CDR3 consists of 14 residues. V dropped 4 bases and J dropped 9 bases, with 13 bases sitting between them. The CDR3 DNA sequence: TGCGCCAGCAGCCCCCCCACGGGCCGTTCACCCCTCCACTTT. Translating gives CASSPPTGRSPLHF.

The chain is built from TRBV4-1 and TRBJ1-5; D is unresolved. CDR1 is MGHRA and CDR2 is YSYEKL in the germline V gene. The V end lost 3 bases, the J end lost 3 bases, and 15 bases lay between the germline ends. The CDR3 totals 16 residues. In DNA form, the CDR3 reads TGCGCCAGCAGCCAGCCTCGTTATGGGCCCAATCAGCCCCAGCATTTT. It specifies CASSQPRYGPNQPQHF.

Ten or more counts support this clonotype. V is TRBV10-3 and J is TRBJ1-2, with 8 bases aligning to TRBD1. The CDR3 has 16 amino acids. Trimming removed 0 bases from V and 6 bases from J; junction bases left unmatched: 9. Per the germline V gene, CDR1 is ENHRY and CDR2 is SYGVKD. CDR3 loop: CAISESRQGRQDGYTF. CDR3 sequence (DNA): TGTGCCATCAGTGAGTCGAGACAGGGGCGGCAGGATGGCTACACCTTC.

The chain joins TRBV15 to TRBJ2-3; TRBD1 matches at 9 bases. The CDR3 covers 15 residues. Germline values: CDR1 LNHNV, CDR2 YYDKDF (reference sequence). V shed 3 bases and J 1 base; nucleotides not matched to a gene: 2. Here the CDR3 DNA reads TGTGCCACCAGCAGGAGGACAGGGGGCACAGATACGCAGTATTTT. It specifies CATSRRTGGTDTQYF.

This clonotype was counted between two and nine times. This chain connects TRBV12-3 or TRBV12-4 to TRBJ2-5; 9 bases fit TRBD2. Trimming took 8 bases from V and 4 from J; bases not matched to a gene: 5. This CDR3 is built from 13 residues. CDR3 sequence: CASLAGAGETQYF. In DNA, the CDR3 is TGTGCCAGCTTAGCGGGGGCGGGAGAGACCCAGTACTTC.